The 2 T cell receptor beta chains below were found in one sample sequenced in a study of blood T cell repertoires in COVID-19. The repertoire was sequenced with immunoSEQ multiplex PCR; TCRdb's copy has only in-frame clones and lacks some. Among tens of thousands of clones listed, 88% were seen once. The specimen sequenced was peripheral blood. These receptors were obtained from a human donor with active COVID-19. The donor label of this sample is uncertain.

The table lists this clone with a count of one. The chain employs TRBV6-6 and TRBJ2-1, with D possibly being TRBD1 (5 bases). CDR3 length: 14 amino acids. V shed 0 bases and J shed 8 bases, with 11 bases lying between them. From germline, CDR1 is MNHNY and CDR2 SVGAGI (reference sequence). The CDR3 loop reads CASSYSRVGYEQFF. The CDR3, as DNA: TGTGCCAGCAGTTACTCCAGGGTTGGGTATGAGCAGTTCTTC.

V is TRBV18 and J is TRBJ2-1; 8 positions agree with TRBD2. The V gene's germline CDR1 is KGHSH and CDR2 LQKENI. The CDR3 loop spans 14 amino acids. J was trimmed by 6 bases and V by 4 bases; bases with no gene match: 5. The CDR3 DNA is TGTGCCAGCTCACGTTCCGGGACTAGCAATGAGCAGTTCTTC. Protein sequence: CASSRSGTSNEQFF.